This TCR beta chain was found in a study of regulatory T cells in long-lasting Graves disease. Overall study results and limits: Favored usage of TRBV28, TRBJ1-2 and TRBJ2-5 was recorded in persistent disease. The analysis examined peripheral blood only and excluded thyroid tissue. Newly diagnosed Graves' patients had higher TCR diversity than persistent ones.

The authors built TCR beta libraries using iRepertoire HTBI primers and Arm-PCR of CDR3 regions. Source study methods: Identified segments across samples numbered more than 55 TRBV and about 13 TRBJ. TCRdb analysed the multiplex PCR reads with MiXCR anew, one entry per CDR3 protein. What appears here as the V and J calls and clone size reflects TCRdb's work, not the paper's. This sample has over 200,000 distinct CDR3 sequences, with 15% to 20% found just once. Time point here: newly diagnosed GD, antithyroid drugs for less than 3 months. Generation of the TCR library employed RNA extracted from PBMCs. This clonotype was observed at least ten times. Its antigen is currently unknown. The germline V gene encodes CDR1 LNHDA and CDR2 SQIVND (reference sequence). Deletions cut 1 base from V and 4 bases from J, with 10 bases between. There are 15 residues in the CDR3.

This rearrangement joins TRBV19 to TRBJ1-4; no clear D. Here the sequenced sample was peripheral blood mononuclear cells (PBMCs), taken at new diagnosis, from a patient treated with antithyroid drugs. The source is a female donor with Graves disease. This CDR3 is CASSIAYSYNEKLFF. The CDR3 DNA reads as TGTGCCAGTAGTATAGCTTACAGCTATAATGAAAAACTGTTTTTT. The variable domain in full, with the rest retrieved from reference TRBV19 and TRBJ1-4, is DGGITQSPKYLFRKEGQNVTLSCEQNLNHDAMYWYRQDPGQGLRLIYYSQIVNDFQKGDIAEGYSVSREKKESFPLTVTSAQKNPTAFYLCASSIAYSYNEKLFFGSGTQLSVL.